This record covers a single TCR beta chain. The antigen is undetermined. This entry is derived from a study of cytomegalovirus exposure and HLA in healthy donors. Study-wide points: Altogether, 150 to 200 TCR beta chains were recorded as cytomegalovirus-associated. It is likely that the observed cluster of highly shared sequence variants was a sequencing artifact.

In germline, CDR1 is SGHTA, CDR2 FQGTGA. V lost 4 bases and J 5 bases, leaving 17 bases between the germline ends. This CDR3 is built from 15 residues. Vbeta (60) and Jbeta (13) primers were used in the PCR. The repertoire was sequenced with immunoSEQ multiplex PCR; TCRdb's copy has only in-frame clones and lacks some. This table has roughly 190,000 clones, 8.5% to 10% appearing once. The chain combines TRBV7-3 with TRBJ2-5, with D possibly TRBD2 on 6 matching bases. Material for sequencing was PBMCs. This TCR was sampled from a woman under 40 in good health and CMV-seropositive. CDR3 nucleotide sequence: TGTGCCAGCAGCTCCGCGGGACCTGGGATGGAGACCCAGTACTTC. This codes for CASSSAGPGMETQYF.